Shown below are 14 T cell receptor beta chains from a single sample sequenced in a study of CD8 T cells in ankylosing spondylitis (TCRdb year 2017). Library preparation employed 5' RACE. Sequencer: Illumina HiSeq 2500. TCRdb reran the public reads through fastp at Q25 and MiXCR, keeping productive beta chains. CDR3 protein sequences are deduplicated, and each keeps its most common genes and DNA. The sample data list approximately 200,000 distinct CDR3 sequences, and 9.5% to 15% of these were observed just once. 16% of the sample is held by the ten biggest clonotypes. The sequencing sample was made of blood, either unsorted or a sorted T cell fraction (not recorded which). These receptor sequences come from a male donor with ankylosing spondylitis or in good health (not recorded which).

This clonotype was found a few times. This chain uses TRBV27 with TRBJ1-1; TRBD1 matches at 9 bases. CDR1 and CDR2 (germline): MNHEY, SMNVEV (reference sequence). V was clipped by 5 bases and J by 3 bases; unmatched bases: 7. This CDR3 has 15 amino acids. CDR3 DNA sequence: TGTGCCAGCAGTCCTACAGGGGGCGCCTACACTGAAGCTTTCTTT. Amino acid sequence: CASSPTGGAYTEAFF.

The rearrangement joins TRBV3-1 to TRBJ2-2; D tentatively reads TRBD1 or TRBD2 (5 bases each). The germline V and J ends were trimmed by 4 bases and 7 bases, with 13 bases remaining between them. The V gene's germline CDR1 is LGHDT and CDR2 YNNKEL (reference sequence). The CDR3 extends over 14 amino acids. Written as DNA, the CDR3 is TGTGCCAGCAGCCCGAGTATTGGGGGCGGGGAGCTGTTTTTT. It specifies CASSPSIGGGELFF.

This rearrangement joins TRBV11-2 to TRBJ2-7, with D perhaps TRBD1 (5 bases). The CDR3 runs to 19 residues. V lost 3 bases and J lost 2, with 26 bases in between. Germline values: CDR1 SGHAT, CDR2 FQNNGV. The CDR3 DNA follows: TGTGCCAGCAGCTTCGGCATTAGGGGTCCTAAAAACGATCCCTACGAGCAGTACTTC. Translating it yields CASSFGIRGPKNDPYEQYF.

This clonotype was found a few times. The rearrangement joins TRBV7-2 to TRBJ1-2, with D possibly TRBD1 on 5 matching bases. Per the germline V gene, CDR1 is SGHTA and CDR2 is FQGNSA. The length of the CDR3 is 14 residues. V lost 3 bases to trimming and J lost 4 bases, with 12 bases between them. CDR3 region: CASSFPGTGYGYTF. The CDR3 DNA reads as TGTGCCAGCAGCTTTCCAGGAACAGGCTATGGCTACACCTTC.

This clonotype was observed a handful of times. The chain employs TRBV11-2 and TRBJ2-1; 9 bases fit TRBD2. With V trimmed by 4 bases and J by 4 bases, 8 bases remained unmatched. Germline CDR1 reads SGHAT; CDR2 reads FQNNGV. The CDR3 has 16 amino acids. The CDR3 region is CASSSPRLAAYNEQFF. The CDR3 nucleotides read TGTGCCAGCAGCTCTCCCCGACTAGCGGCGTACAATGAGCAGTTCTTC.

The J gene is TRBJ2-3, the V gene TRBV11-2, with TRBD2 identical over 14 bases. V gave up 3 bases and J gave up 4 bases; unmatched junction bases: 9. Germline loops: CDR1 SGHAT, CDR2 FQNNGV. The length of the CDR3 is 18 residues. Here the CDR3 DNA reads TGTGCCAGCAGCTTCAAGGGACTAGCGGGAGTCGCTCCAGATACGCAGTATTTT. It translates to CASSFKGLAGVAPDTQYF.

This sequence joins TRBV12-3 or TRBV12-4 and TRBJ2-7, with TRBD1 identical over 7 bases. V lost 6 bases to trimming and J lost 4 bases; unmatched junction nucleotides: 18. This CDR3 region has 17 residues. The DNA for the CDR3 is TGTGCCAGCAGCCTGGCCCTATTCACAGGGGAGTTATACGAGCAGTACTTC. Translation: CASSLALFTGELYEQYF.

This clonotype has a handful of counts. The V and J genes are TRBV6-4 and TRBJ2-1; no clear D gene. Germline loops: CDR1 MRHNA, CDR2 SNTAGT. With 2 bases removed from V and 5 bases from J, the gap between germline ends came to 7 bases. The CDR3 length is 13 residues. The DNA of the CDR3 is TGTGCCAGCAGTGACCGAGCGAACAATGAGCAGTTCTTC. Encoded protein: CASSDRANNEQFF.

This CDR3 reads CAWNSGTSLYEQYF. CDR3 sequence (DNA): TGTGCCTGGAATTCCGGGACTAGCCTTTACGAGCAGTACTTC. The chain uses TRBV30 and TRBJ2-7; TRBD2 aligns across 9 bases. This CDR3 comprises 14 residues. Germline V gene data show CDR1 as GTSNPN and CDR2 as SVGIG (reference sequence). The V gene end was trimmed by 4 bases and the J gene end by 4 bases; junction bases not matched to a gene: 8.

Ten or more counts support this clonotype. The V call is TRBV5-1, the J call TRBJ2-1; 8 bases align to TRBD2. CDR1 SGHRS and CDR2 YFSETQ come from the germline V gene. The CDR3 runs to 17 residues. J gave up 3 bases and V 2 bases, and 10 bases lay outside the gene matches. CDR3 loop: CASSFGASGLGYNEQFF. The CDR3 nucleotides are TGCGCCAGCAGCTTTGGGGCTAGCGGGCTGGGCTACAATGAGCAGTTCTTC.

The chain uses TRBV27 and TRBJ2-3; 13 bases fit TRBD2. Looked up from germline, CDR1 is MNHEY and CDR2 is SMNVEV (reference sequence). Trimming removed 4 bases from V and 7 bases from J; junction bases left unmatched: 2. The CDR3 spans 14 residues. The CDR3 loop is CASSSGTSGNTQYF. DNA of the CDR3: TGTGCCAGCAGTTCCGGGACTAGCGGGAATACGCAGTATTTT.

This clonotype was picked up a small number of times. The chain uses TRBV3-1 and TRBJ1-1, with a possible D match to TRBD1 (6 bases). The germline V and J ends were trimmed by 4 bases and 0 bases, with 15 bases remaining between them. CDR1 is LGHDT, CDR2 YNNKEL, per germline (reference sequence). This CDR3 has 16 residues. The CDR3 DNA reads TGTGCCAGCAGCCCGGCCCCACAGGGTATGAACACTGAAGCTTTCTTT. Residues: CASSPAPQGMNTEAFF.

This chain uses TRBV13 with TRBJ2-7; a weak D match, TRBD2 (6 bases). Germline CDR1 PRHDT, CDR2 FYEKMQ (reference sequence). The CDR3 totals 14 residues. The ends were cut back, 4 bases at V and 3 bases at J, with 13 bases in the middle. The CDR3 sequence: CASSSRDSNYEQYF. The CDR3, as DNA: TGTGCCAGCAGCTCCCGGGACTCCAACTACGAGCAGTACTTC.

CDR3 nucleotides: TGCGCCAGCAGCCCACGAGGGACATACACAGATACGCAGTATTTT. Protein: CASSPRGTYTDTQYF. This sequence joins TRBV5-1 and TRBJ2-3; perhaps TRBD1 as D (6 bases). From germline, CDR1 is SGHRS and CDR2 YFSETQ. Trimming took 4 bases from V and 2 from J, leaving 14 bases between them. The CDR3 covers 15 residues. The full variable domain, completed using reference TRBV5-1 and TRBJ2-3, is KAGVTQTPRYLIKTRGQQVTLSCSPISGHRSVSWYQQTPGQGLQFLFEYFSETQRNKGNFPGRFSGRQFSNSRSEMNVSTLELGDSALYLCASSPRGTYTDTQYFGPGTRLTVL.